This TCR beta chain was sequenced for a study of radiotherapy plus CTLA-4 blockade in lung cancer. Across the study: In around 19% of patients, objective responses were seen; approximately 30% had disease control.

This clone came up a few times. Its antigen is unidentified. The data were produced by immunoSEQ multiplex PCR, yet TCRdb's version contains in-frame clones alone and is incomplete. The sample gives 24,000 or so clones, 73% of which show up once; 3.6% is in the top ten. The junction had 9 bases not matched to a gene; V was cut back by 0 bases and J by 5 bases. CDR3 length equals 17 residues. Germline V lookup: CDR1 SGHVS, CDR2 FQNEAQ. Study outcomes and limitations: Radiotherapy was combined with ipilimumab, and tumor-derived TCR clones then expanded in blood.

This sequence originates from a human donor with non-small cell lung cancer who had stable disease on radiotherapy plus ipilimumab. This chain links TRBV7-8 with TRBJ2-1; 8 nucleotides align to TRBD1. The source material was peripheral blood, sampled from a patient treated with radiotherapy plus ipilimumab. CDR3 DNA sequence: TGTGCCAGCAGCTTAGCTCGGTTTGCGGGACAGGACAATGAGCAGTTCTTC. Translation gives CASSLARFAGQDNEQFF.